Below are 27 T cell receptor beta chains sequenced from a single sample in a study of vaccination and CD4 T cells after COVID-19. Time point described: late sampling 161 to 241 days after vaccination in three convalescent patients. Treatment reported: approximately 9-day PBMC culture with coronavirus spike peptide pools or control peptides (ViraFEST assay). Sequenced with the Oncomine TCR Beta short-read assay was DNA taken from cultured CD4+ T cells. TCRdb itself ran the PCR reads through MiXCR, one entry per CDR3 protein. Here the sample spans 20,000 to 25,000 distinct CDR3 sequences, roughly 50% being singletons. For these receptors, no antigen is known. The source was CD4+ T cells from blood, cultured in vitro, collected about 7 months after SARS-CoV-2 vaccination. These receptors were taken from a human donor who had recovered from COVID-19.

The DNA of the CDR3 is TGCAGTGCTAGAGGCCCGACTAGCGGGAAGCCCAATGAGCAGTTCTTC. This sequence encodes CSARGPTSGKPNEQFF. V gene TRBV20-1 combines with J gene TRBJ2-1; 11 bases line up with TRBD2. The CDR3 loop spans 16 amino acids. The V gene's germline CDR1 is DFQATT and CDR2 SNEGSKA (reference sequence). V gave up 1 base and J gave up 6 bases; unmatched junction bases: 8.

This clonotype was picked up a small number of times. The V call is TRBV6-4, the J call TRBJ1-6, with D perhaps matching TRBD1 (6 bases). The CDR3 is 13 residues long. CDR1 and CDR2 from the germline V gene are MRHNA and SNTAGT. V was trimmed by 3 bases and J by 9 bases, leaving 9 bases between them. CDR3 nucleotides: TGTGCCAGCAGTGAAACAGGGACTTCACCCCTCCACTTT. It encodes CASSETGTSPLHF.

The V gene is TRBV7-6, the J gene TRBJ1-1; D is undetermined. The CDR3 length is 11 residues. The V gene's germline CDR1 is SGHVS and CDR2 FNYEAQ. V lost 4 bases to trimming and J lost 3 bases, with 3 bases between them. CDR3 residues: CASSYHTEAFF. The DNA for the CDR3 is TGTGCCAGCAGCTACCACACTGAAGCTTTCTTT.

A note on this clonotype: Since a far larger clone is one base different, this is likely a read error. CDR3: CAISYGTSGGWVQYF. CDR3 nucleotides: TGTGCCATCAGTTACGGGACTAGCGGGGGGTGGGTCCAGTACTTC. This sequence joins TRBV10-3 and TRBJ2-5, with 15 bases fitting TRBD2. This CDR3 contains 15 residues. Per the germline V gene, CDR1 is ENHRY and CDR2 is SYGVKD. V gave up 5 bases and J gave up 10 bases; unmatched junction bases: 8.

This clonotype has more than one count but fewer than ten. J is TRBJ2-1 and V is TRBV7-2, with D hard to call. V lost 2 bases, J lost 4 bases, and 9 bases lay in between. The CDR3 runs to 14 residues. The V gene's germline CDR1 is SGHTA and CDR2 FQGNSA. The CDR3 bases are TGTGCCAGCAGCTTAAACGGTCAGTACAATGAGCAGTTCTTC. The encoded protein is CASSLNGQYNEQFF.

In nucleotides, the CDR3 is TGTGCCAGCAGCCCTCGGGCTAGGGGCCAAGAGACCCAGTACTTC. Its translation: CASSPRARGQETQYF. The V call is TRBV5-4, the J call TRBJ2-5, with D tentatively TRBD1 (5 bases). V lost 4 bases to trimming and J lost 1 base, with 14 bases between them. The length of the CDR3 is 15 residues. Germline CDR1 is SGHNT and CDR2 is YYREEE (reference sequence). The full variable domain, its missing parts supplied by reference TRBV5-4 and TRBJ2-5, is ETGVTQSPTHLIKTRGQQVTLRCSSQSGHNTVSWYQQALGQGPQFIFQYYREEENGRGNFPPRFSGLQFPNYSSELNVNALELDDSALYLCASSPRARGQETQYFGPGTRLLVL.

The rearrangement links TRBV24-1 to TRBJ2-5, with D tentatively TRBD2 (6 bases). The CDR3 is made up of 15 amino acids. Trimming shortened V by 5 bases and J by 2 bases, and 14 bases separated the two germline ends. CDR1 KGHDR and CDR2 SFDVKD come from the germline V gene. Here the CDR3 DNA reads TGTGCCACCAGTGCCCCGGCGGAGGGACAAGAGACCCAGTACTTC. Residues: CATSAPAEGQETQYF.

The CDR3 coding sequence is TGCAGTGCCTACTCGCGCGGGGGCACAGATACGCAGTATTTT. Amino acid sequence: CSAYSRGGTDTQYF. The chain uses TRBV20-1 and TRBJ2-3; possibly TRBD2 for D (6 bases). The length of the CDR3 is 14 residues. Trimming cost V 6 bases and J 1 base, with 14 bases left between them. Germline lookup yields CDR1 DFQATT and CDR2 SNEGSKA (reference sequence).

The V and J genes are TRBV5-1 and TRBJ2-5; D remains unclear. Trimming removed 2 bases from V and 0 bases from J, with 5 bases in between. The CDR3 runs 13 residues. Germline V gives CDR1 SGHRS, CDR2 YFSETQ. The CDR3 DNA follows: TGCGCCAGCAGCTTCCTCTACCAAGAGACCCAGTACTTC. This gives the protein CASSFLYQETQYF.

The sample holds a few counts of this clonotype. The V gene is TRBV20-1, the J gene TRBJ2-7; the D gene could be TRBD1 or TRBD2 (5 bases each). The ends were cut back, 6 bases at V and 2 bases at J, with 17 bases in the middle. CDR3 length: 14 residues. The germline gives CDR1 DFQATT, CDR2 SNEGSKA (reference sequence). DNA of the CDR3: TGCAGTGCGCAAACCCGGGACCCTACCTACGAGCAGTACTTC. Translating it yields CSAQTRDPTYEQYF.

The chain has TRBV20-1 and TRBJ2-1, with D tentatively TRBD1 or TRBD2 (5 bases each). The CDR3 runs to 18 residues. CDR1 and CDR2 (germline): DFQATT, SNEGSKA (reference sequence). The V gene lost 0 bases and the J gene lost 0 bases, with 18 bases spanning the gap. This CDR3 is CSARDPLRGRSSYNEQFF. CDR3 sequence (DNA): TGCAGTGCTAGAGACCCACTCCGGGGACGGAGCTCCTACAATGAGCAGTTCTTC.

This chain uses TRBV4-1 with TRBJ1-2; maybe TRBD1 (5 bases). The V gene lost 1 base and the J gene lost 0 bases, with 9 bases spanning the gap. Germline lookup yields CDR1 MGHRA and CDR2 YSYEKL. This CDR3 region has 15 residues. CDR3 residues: CASSQAPTANYGYTF. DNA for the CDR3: TGCGCCAGCAGCCAAGCTCCGACAGCTAACTATGGCTACACCTTC.

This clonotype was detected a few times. The CDR3 DNA sequence: TGCAGTGCAGGGGTTAGCAATCAGCCCCAGCATTTT. It codes for CSAGVSNQPQHF. This chain connects TRBV20-1 to TRBJ1-5; D is possibly TRBD1 (5 bases). Germline CDR1 and CDR2: DFQATT and SNEGSKA (reference sequence). The CDR3 has 12 amino acids. The V and J ends lost 6 bases and 0 bases respectively, with 6 bases between them.

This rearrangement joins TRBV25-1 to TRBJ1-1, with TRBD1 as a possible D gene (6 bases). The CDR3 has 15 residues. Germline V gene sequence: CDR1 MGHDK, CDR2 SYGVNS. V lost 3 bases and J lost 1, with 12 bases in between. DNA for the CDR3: TGTGCCAGCAGTGACCCCCGGACAGCGAACACTGAAGCTTTCTTT. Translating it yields CASSDPRTANTEAFF.

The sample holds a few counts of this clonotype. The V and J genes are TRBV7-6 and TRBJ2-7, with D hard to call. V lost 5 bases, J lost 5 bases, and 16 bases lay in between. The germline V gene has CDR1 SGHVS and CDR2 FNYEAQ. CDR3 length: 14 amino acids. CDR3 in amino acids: CASSDTNSFHEQYF. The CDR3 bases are TGTGCCAGCAGCGACACAAACTCTTTCCACGAGCAGTACTTC.

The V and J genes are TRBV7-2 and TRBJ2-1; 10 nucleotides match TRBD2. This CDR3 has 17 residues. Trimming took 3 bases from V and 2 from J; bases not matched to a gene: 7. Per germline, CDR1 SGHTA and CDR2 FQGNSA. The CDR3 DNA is TGTGCCAGCAGCTTGCGGTCTAGCGGGAGTGCCTACAATGAGCAGTTCTTC. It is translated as CASSLRSSGSAYNEQFF.

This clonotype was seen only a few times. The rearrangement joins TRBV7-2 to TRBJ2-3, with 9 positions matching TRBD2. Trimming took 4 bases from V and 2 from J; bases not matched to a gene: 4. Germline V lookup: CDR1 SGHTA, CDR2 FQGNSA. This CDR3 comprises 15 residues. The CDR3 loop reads CASSWGGGDTDTQYF. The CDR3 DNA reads TGTGCCAGCAGCTGGGGCGGGGGGGACACAGATACGCAGTATTTT.

The chain's CDR3 is CASSLSRVGELFF. CDR3 bases: TGTGCCAGCAGCTTATCTAGAGTCGGGGAGCTGTTTTTT. V gene TRBV7-2 combines with J gene TRBJ2-2; D gene uncertain. Germline V gene sequence: CDR1 SGHTA, CDR2 FQGNSA. The V and J ends lost 2 bases and 7 bases respectively, with 8 bases between them. This CDR3 is built from 13 residues.

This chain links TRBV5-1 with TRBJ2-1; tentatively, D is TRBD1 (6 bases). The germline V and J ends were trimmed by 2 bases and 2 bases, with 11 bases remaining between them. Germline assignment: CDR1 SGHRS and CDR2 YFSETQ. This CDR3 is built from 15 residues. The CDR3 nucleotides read TGCGCCAGCAGCTTAGTACAGGGTCCCTACAATGAGCAGTTCTTC. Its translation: CASSLVQGPYNEQFF.

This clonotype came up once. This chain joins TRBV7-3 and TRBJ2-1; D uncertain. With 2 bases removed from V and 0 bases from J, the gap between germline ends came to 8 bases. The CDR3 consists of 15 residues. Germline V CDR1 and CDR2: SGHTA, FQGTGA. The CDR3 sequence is CASSLDSSSYNEQFF. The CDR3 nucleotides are TGTGCCAGCAGCTTAGACTCCAGCTCCTACAATGAGCAGTTCTTC.

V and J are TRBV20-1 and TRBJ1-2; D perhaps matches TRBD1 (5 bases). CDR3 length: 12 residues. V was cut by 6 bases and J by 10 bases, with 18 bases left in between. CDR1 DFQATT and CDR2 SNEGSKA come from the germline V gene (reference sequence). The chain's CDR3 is CSAYIGTIDYTF. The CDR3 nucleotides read TGCAGTGCGTATATCGGGACTATAGACTACACCTTC.

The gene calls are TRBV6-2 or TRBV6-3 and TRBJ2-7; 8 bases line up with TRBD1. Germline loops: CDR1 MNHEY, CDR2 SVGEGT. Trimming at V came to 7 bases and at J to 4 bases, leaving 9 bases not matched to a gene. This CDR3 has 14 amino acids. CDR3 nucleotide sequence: TGTGCCAGCACCCTGACAGGGGCCGTGTACGAGCAGTACTTC. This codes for CASTLTGAVYEQYF.

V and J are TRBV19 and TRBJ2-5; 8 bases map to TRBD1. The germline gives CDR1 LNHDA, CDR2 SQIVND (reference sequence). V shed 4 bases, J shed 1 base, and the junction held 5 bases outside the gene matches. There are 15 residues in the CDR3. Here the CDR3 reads CASSTWGTGQETQYF. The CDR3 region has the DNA TGTGCCAGTAGTACTTGGGGGACAGGCCAAGAGACCCAGTACTTC. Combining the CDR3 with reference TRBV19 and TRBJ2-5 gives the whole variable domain DGGITQSPKYLFRKEGQNVTLSCEQNLNHDAMYWYRQDPGQGLRLIYYSQIVNDFQKGDIAEGYSVSREKKESFPLTVTSAQKNPTAFYLCASSTWGTGQETQYFGPGTRLLVL.

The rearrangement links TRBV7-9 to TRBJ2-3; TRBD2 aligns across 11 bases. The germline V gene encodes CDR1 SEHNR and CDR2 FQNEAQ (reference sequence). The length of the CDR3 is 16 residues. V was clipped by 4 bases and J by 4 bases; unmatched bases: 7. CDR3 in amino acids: CASSSRLAGRADTQYF. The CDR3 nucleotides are TGTGCCAGCAGCTCACGACTAGCGGGAAGGGCAGATACGCAGTATTTT.

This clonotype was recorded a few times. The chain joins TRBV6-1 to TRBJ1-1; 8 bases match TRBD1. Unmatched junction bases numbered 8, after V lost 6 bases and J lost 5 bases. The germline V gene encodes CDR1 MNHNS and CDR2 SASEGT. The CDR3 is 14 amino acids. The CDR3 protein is CASREQGVATEAFF. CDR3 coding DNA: TGTGCCAGCAGGGAACAGGGGGTAGCAACTGAAGCTTTCTTT.

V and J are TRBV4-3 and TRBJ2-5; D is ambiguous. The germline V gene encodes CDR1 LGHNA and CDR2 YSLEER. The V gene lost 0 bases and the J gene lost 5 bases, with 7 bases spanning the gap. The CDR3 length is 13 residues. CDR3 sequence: CASSQDRWETQYF. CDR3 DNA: TGCGCCAGCAGCCAAGATCGATGGGAGACCCAGTACTTC.

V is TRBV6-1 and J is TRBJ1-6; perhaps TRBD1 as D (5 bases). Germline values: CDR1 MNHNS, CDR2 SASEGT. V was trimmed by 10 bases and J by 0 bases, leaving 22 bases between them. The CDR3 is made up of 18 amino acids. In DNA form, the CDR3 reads TGTGCCATTCCCCGGGACTCCCAGGTGGGCTCCTATAATTCACCCCTCCACTTT. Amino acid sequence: CAIPRDSQVGSYNSPLHF.